A selection of T cell receptor beta chains follows, all from one sample in a study of shared clonotypes between healthy human individuals. The protocol was immunoSEQ multiplex PCR, while the TCRdb copy is restricted to in-frame clones and leaves out a portion. Here the sample spans around 1.9 million clones, about 94% being singletons. The sample comprised naive CD8+ T cells from PBMCs. The receptors were sampled from a man between 18 and 29 years old in good health. Some clones in this sample may be carry-over from other donors' samples. The CDR3 runs from the conserved cysteine through the conserved F or W. A D gene is named only where the DNA matches it firmly. Size tells how often a clone was seen (once, few, many) or the class of an expanded clone, and some rows leave it out.

>TRBD1|-|TRBJ2-4|TRBV10-3
TGTGCCATCAGGCCCGGGGGACAGGGCCTCGAAAACATTCAGTACTTC
CAIRPGGQGLENIQYF
>TRBD1|-|TRBJ2-5|TRBV7-9
TGTGCCAGCAGCTCACAGAGCAGGGGGTACCAAGAGACCCAGTACTTC
CASSSQSRGYQETQYF
>-|-|TRBJ2-7|TRBV29-1
TGCAGTGTTCGGTTCCCGAATTCCTACGAGCAGTACTTC
CSVRFPNSYEQYF
>-|-|TRBJ2-2|TRBV30
TGTGCCTCCCGACCAGACACCGGGGAGCTGTTTTTT
CASRPDTGELFF
>TRBD1|-|TRBJ1-2|TRBV5-1
TGCGCCAGCAGCCCAGGGGGTAACTATGGCTACACCTTC
CASSPGGNYGYTF
>TRBD2|-|TRBJ2-3|TRBV7-2
TGTGCCAGCAGCCCGCCCAGCGGGGGAGTCACAGATACGCAGTATTTT
CASSPPSGGVTDTQYF
>-|-|TRBJ2-1|TRBV9
TGTGCCAGCAGCGTAGACGTGGGACTCCCCTACAATGAGCAGTTCTTC
CASSVDVGLPYNEQFF
>TRBD1|-|TRBJ1-2|TRBV6-1
TGTGCCAGCAGTGAAGTAGAGAGGGGGCATGGCTACACCTTC
CASSEVERGHGYTF
>-|-|TRBJ2-1|TRBV5-1
TGCGCCAGCAGCATCCGAGCGGGTGGCTCCTACAATGAGCAGTTCTTC
CASSIRAGGSYNEQFF
>-|-|TRBJ2-7|TRBV28
TGTGCCAGCATAGGGTCGGACGACGGAATCTACGAGCAGTACTTC
CASIGSDDGIYEQYF
>-|-|TRBJ2-2|TRBV15
TGTGCCACCAGCATTGACTTCGCGAACACCGGGGAGCTGTTTTTT
CATSIDFANTGELFF
>TRBD1|-|TRBJ1-1|TRBV19
TGTGCCAGTAGCGCAGGGGGCGGTTTTGAAGCTTTCTTT
CASSAGGGFEAFF
>TRBD1|-|TRBJ2-2|TRBV5-1
TGCGCCAGCAGCTTAAGACAGGGCCTCACCGGGGAGCTGTTTTTT
CASSLRQGLTGELFF
>-|-|TRBJ2-3|TRBV16
TGTGCCAGCTCGGGGGGCACAGATACGCAGTATTTT
CASSGGTDTQYF
>-|-|TRBJ2-1|TRBV7-8
TGTGCCAGCAGCTTAGTGTGGACTTTCGATGAGCAGTTCTTC
CASSLVWTFDEQFF
>-|-|TRBJ2-2|TRBV5-1
TGCGCCATAGCAGGGAACACCGGGGAGCTGTTTTTT
CAIAGNTGELFF
>TRBD2|-|TRBJ2-1|TRBV7-9
TGTGCCAGCAGCTTAGGTAGCGGGAGGCCTCAAGAGCAGTTCTTC
CASSLGSGRPQEQFF
>-|-|TRBJ2-3|TRBV27
TGTGCCAGCAGTTTAATCCCACCGCTCACAGATACGCAGTATTTT
CASSLIPPLTDTQYF
>-|-|TRBJ2-5|TRBV28
TGTGCCAGCAGTTTATTTGTCGGGAATCAAGAGACCCAGTACTTC
CASSLFVGNQETQYF
>-|once|TRBJ1-2|TRBV6-6
TGTGCCAGCAGTTACTCGGGCAGCCTCTATGGCTACACCTTC
CASSYSGSLYGYTF
>-|-|TRBJ2-7|TRBV28
TGTGCCAGCAGTCCAAGGGTGTTCGGCTCGTACGAGCAGTACTTC
CASSPRVFGSYEQYF
>TRBD2|-|TRBJ2-7|TRBV9
TGTGCCAGCAGCGTTGACCGGGGGGAAGAGCAGTACTTC
CASSVDRGEEQYF
>-|-|TRBJ2-3|TRBV27
TGTGCCAGCAGTTCCTTTCGTACTAGCACAGATACGCAGTATTTT
CASSSFRTSTDTQYF
>-|-|TRBJ1-1|TRBV19
TGTGCCAGTACTTACGGGGAGGGTTGGGGAACTGAAGCTTTCTTT
CASTYGEGWGTEAFF
>-|-|TRBJ1-2|TRBV7-9
TGTGCCAGCAGCTTAAAGAGTGTCACGCTCTATGGCTACACCTTC
CASSLKSVTLYGYTF
>-|-|TRBJ2-1|TRBV19
TGTGCCAGTAGTATAGTGGCTCCTTCCAACAATGAGCAGTTCTTC
CASSIVAPSNNEQFF
>TRBD1|-|TRBJ2-7|TRBV5-1
TGCGCCAGCAGTCTTGCCGGGACAGCCTACGAGCAGTACTTC
CASSLAGTAYEQYF
>-|-|TRBJ1-1|TRBV27
TGTGCCAGCAGTTTAAACGCCGACCCCCGCTGGGCTGAAGCTTTCTTT
CASSLNADPRWAEAFF
>TRBD2|-|TRBJ2-3|TRBV28
TGTGCCAGCAGCGATTTTGAGCGGGAGAACCCAGATACGCAGTATTTT
CASSDFERENPDTQYF
>-|-|TRBJ2-7|TRBV9
TGTGCCAGCAGCCCGGGGACGGCTGAGCAGTACTTC
CASSPGTAEQYF
>-|-|TRBJ2-7|TRBV14
TGTGCCAGCAGCCAAGATCTTACGAACGAGCAGTACTTC
CASSQDLTNEQYF
>TRBD1|-|TRBJ2-2|TRBV27
TGTGCCAGCAGCCCCTCGGACAGGGGGCCCGGGGAGCTGTTTTTT
CASSPSDRGPGELFF
>-|-|TRBJ1-3|TRBV19
TGTGCCAGTACCCCGGCGAATTTGGCTGGAAACACCATATATTTT
CASTPANLAGNTIYF
>-|-|TRBJ2-7|TRBV27
TGTGCCAGCCGGTCGGGGGTTTCAGTTGCCTACGAGCAGTACTTC
CASRSGVSVAYEQYF
>TRBD2|-|TRBJ2-1|TRBV9
TGTGCCAGCAGCGTAGAGGCTAGCGGGTACAATGAGCAGTTCTTC
CASSVEASGYNEQFF
>-|few|TRBJ2-7|TRBV7-9
TGTGCCAGCAGCTCCGTAGCGGTGGGAGAACCCTACGAGCAGTACTTC
CASSSVAVGEPYEQYF
>-|-|TRBJ1-5|TRBV27
TGTGCCAGCAGCCCGGGAACGATCAGCCCCCAGCATTTT
CASSPGTISPQHF
>-|-|TRBJ2-3|TRBV27
TGTGCCAGCAGTTTAACCAACACAGATACGCAGTATTTT
CASSLTNTDTQYF
>TRBD1|-|TRBJ2-7|TRBV18
TGTGCCAGCTCACCAGCCCACGGGACAGAACTCTACGAGCAGTACTTC
CASSPAHGTELYEQYF